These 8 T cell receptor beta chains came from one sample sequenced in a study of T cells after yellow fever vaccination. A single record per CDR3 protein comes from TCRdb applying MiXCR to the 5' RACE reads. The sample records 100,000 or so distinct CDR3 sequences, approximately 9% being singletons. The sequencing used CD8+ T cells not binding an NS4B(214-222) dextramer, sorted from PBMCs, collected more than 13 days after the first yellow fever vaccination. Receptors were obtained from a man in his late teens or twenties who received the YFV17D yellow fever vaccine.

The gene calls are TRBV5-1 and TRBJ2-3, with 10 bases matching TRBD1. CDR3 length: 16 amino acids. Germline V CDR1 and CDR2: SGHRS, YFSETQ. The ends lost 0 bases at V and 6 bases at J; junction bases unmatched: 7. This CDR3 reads CASSLGTGGSYDTQYF. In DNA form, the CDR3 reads TGCGCCAGCAGCTTGGGGACAGGGGGATCGTATGATACGCAGTATTTT.

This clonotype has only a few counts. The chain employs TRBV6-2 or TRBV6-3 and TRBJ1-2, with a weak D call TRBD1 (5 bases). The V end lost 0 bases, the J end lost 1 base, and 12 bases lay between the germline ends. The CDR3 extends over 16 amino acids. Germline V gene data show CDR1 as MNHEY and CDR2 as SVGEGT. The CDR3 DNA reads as TGTGCCAGCAGTTACTCGATGGACACCGATAACTATGGCTACACCTTC. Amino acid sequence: CASSYSMDTDNYGYTF.

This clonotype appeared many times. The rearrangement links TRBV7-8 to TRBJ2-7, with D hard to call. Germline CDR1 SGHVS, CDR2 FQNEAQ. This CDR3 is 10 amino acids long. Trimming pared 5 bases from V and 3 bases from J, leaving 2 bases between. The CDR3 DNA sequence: TGTGCCAGCAGCAACTACGAGCAGTACTTC. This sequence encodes CASSNYEQYF.

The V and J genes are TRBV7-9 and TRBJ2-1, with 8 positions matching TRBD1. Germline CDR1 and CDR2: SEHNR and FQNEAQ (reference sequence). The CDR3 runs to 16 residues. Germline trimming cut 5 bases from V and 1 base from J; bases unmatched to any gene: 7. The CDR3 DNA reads TGTGCCAGCAGCGACATCCGGGACAGGTCCTACAATGAGCAGTTCTTC. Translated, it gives CASSDIRDRSYNEQFF.

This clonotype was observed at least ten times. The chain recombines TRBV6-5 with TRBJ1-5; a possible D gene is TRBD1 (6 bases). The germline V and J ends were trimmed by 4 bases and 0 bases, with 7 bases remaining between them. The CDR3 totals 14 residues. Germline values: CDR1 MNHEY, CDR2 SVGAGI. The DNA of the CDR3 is TGTGCCAGCAGTTGGACAGATAGCAATCAGCCCCAGCATTTT. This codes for CASSWTDSNQPQHF.

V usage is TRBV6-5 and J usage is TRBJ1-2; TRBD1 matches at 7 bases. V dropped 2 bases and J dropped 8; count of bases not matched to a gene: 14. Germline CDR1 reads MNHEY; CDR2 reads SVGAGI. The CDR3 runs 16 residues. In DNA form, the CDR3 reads TGTGCCAGCAGTTACATTTCGGGACAGATTTTGGGCGGCTACACCTTC. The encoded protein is CASSYISGQILGGYTF.

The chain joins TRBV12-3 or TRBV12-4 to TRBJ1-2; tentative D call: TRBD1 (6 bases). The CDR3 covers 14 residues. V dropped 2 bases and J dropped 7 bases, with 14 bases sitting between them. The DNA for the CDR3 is TGTGCCAGCAGTTTATCCCACAGGGAAGGTGGCTACACCTTC. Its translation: CASSLSHREGGYTF.

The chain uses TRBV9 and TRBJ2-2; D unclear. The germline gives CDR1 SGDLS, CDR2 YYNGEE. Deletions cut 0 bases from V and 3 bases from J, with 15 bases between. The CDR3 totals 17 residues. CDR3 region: CASSVALKRSDTGELFF. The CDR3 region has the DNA TGTGCCAGCAGCGTAGCCCTGAAACGGTCCGACACCGGGGAGCTGTTTTTT.